This T cell receptor beta chain is drawn from a study of blood T cell repertoires in COVID-19. Study context: Sample material is recorded as cDNA or gDNA derived from T cells, B-cell-depleted T cells, or PBMCs.

All enrollees were roughly 18 to 89 years old and from 24 US areas. Looked up from germline, CDR1 is SGHVS and CDR2 is FQNEAQ. The CDR3 is 16 residues long. V lost 8 bases to trimming and J lost 6 bases; unmatched junction nucleotides: 14. Authors' methods: Estimates of nucleated cell counts were drawn from the amplification of reference gene primers. Sequenced by immunoSEQ multiplex PCR; TCRdb stores in-frame clones only, minus some. Clone size and the V and J calls come from that table; the DNA yielded D and trimming. The sample contains 300,000 to 350,000 clones, 75% to 90% of which appear only once.

Sequencing input: PBMCs or T cells enriched from blood (not recorded which). This sequence joins TRBV7-8 and TRBJ2-7, with 12 bases fitting TRBD1. This TCR derives from a man aged 25-45 years who had recovered from COVID-19. CDR3 residues: CASFRDRGLDSGEQYF. CDR3 sequence (DNA): TGTGCCAGCTTCCGGGACAGGGGGCTAGATTCGGGCGAGCAGTACTTC. The whole variable domain, remainder taken from reference TRBV7-8 and TRBJ2-7, is GAGVSQSPRYKVAKRGQDVALRCDPISGHVSLFWYQQALGQGPEFLTYFQNEAQLDKSGLPSDRFFAERPEGSVSTLKIQRTQQEDSAVYLCASFRDRGLDSGEQYFGPGTRLTVT.